This section outlines one T cell receptor beta chain sequence together with its context. Its antigen is unidentified. The sample originates from a study of Ad26.COV2.S vaccination and SARS-CoV-2 variants. Study background: The donor participated in the COV1001 trial, in its Ad26.COV2.S arm. Doses of Ad26.COV2.S were injected into muscle once or twice, 56 days apart. Points from the study as a whole: While placebo recipients had lower spike-specific TCR breadth, vaccine recipients had more.

Treatment denoted: 19 received Ad26.COV2.S at low or high dose, single or two shots; about five received placebo; per-sample allocation not given. It was on day 63 after the first vaccine or placebo injection that samples were taken. In the vaccine, an Ad26 vector expressed the SARS-CoV-2 spike of the Wuhan strain. The V and J ends lost 5 bases and 0 bases respectively, with 10 bases between them. This CDR3 has 14 residues. In germline, CDR1 is KGHDR, CDR2 SFDVKD. Clones were read by immunoSEQ multiplex PCR, and TCRdb kept only the in-frame ones, dropping some. The sample has around 450,000 clones, roughly nine tenths seen once.

This clonotype originated in a person aged 18-60 years who received the Ad26.COV2.S COVID-19 vaccine or a placebo. The genes are TRBV24-1 and TRBJ2-7, with D perhaps assigned TRBD1 or TRBD2 (6 bases each). Sequenced material: peripheral blood, taken in a trial of Ad26.COV2.S vaccine versus placebo. The CDR3 DNA reads as TGTGCCACCAGTGCTAGGGGGGACTCCTACGAGCAGTACTTC. The encoded protein is CATSARGDSYEQYF.